The T cell receptor beta chain described here comes from a study of yellow fever vaccine responses in identical twins. TCRdb used MiXCR to reprocess the RT-PCR reads, holding one entry per CDR3 protein. This sample has over a thousand distinct CDR3 sequences, with 6.1% found just once. By frequency in the sample, this clonotype is medium-sized. Antigen unknown. General study results and limits: On the reported evidence, twins' vaccine T cell responses seemed partly convergent and partly personalized.

This material consisted of T cells from blood (PBMCs), unsorted or a sorted subset (not recorded which), taken before or after yellow fever vaccination (not recorded which). The receptor was derived from a woman aged 18-29 years who received the yellow fever vaccine.

The CDR3 protein is CASSPMGNFYEQYF. CDR3 in DNA: TGTGCCAGCAGTCCCATGGGTAACTTCTACGAGCAGTACTTC. The V call is TRBV12-3 or TRBV12-4, the J call TRBJ2-7; D gene ambiguous. The V end was cut by 5 bases, the J end by 3 bases, with 14 bases between. The CDR3 is 14 residues long.